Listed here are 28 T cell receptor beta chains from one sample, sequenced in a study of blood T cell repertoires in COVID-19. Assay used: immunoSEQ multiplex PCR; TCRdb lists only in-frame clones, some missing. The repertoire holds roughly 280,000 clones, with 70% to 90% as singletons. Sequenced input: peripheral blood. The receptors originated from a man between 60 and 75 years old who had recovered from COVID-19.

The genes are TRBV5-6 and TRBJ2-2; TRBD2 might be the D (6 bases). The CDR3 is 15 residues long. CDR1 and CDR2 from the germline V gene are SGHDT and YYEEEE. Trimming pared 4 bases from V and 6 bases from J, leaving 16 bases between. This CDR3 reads CASSPGVFRSGELFF. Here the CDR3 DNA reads TGTGCCAGCAGCCCGGGGGTATTCAGGTCCGGGGAGCTGTTTTTT.

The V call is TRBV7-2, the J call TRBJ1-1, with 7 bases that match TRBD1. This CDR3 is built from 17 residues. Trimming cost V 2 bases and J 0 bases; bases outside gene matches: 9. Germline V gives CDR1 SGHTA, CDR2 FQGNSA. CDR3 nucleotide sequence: TGTGCCAGCAGCTTACAGCCACAGGGGATCATGAACACTGAAGCTTTCTTT. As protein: CASSLQPQGIMNTEAFF.

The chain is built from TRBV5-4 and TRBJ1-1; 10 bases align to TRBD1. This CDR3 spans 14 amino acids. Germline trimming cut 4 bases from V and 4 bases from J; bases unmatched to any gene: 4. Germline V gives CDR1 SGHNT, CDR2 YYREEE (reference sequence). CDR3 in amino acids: CASSPRTGGTEAFF. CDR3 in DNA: TGTGCCAGCAGCCCGAGGACAGGGGGCACTGAAGCTTTCTTT.

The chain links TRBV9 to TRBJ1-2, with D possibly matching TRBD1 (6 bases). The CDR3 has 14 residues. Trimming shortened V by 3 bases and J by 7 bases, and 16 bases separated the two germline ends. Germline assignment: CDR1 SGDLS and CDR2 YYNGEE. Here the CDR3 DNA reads TGTGCCAGCAGCGCAGTACAGGGTAAGGGTGGCTACACCTTC. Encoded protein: CASSAVQGKGGYTF.

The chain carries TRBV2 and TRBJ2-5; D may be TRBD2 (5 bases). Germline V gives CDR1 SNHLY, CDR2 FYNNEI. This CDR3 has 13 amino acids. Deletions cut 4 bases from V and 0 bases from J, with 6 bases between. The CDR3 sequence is CASSAGYQETQYF. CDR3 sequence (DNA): TGTGCCAGCAGTGCGGGATACCAAGAGACCCAGTACTTC.

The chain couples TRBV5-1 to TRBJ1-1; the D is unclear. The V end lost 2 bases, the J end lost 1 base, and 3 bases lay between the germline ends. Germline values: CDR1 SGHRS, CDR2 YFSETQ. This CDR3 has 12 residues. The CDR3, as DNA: TGCGCCAGCAGCTTACAGAACACTGAAGCTTTCTTT. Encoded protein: CASSLQNTEAFF. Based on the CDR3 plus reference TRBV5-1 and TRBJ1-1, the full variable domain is KAGVTQTPRYLIKTRGQQVTLSCSPISGHRSVSWYQQTPGQGLQFLFEYFSETQRNKGNFPGRFSGRQFSNSRSEMNVSTLELGDSALYLCASSLQNTEAFFGQGTRLTVV.

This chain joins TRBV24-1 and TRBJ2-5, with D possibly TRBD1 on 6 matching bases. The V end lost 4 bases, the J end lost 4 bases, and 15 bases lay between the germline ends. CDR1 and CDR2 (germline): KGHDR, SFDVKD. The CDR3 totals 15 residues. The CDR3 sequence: CATSEGTLLVETQYF. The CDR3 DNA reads TGTGCCACCAGTGAAGGGACACTGCTTGTAGAGACCCAGTACTTC.

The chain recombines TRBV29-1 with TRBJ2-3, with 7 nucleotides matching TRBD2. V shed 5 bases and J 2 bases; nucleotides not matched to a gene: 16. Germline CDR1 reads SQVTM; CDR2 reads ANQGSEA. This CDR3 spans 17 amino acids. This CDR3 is CSVPTFELAEHTDTQYF. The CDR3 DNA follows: TGCAGCGTTCCAACCTTTGAGCTAGCGGAGCACACAGATACGCAGTATTTT.

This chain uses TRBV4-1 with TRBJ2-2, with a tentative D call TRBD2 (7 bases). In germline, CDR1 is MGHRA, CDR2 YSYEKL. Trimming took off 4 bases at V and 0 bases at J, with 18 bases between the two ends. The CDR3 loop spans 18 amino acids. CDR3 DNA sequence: TGCGCCAGCAGCCCCTTTGGTAGGGGGGGCTCGAACACCGGGGAGCTGTTTTTT. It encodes CASSPFGRGGSNTGELFF.

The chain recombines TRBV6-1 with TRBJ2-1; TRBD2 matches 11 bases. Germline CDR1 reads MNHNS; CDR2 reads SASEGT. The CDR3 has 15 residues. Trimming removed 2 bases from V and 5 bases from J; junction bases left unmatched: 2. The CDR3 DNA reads TGTGCCAGCAGTGAACTAGCGGGGGGTCACAATGAGCAGTTCTTC. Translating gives CASSELAGGHNEQFF.

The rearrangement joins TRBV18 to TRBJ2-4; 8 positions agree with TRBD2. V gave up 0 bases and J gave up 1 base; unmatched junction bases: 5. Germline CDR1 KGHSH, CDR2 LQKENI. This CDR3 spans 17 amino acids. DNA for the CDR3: TGTGCCAGCTCACCACCGTCGGGGGGGCGCGCCAAAAACATTCAGTACTTC. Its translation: CASSPPSGGRAKNIQYF.

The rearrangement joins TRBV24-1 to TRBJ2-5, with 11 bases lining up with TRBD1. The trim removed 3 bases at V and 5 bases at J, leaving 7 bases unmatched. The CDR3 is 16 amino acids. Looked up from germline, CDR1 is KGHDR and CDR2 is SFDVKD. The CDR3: CATSDPRTGGGETQYF. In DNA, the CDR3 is TGTGCCACCAGTGATCCGAGGACAGGGGGCGGTGAGACCCAGTACTTC.

In DNA form, the CDR3 reads TGTGCCAGCAGCTTAGGTGTAGGGGGACAGACCTACCCTAGCACAGATACGCAGTATTTT. The encoded protein is CASSLGVGGQTYPSTDTQYF. V and J are TRBV7-6 and TRBJ2-3, with 7 bases aligning to TRBD1. This CDR3 region has 20 residues. CDR1 and CDR2 (germline): SGHVS, FNYEAQ. Losses at the gene ends were 1 base for V and 0 bases for J; bases not matched to a gene: 16.

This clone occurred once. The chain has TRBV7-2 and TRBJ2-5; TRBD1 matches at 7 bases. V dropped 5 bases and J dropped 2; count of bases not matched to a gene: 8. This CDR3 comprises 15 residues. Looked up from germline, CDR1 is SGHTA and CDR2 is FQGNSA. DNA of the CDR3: TGTGCCAGCAGCCTAACAGGGGCCGCACAAGAGACCCAGTACTTC. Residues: CASSLTGAAQETQYF.

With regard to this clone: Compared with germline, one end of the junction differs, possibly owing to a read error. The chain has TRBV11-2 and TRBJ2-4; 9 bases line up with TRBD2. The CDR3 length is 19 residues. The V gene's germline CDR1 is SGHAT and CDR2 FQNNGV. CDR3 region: CASSYPSGIGRGTKNIQYF. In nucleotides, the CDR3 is TGTGCCAGCAGCTACCCTAGCGGGATAGGAAGGGGGACCAAAAACATTCAATACTTC. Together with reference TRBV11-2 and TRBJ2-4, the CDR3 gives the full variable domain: EAGVAQSPRYKIIEKRQSVAFWCNPISGHATLYWYQQILGQGPKLLIQFQNNGVVDDSQLPKDRFSAERLKGVDSTLKIQPAKLEDSAVYLCASSYPSGIGRGTKNIQYFGAGTRLSVL.

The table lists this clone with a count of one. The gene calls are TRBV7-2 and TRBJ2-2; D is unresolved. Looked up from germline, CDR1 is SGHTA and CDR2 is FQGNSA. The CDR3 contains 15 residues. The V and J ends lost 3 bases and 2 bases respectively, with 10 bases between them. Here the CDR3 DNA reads TGTGCCAGCAGCTTCCGAAGCGTAAACACCGGGGAGCTGTTTTTT. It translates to CASSFRSVNTGELFF.

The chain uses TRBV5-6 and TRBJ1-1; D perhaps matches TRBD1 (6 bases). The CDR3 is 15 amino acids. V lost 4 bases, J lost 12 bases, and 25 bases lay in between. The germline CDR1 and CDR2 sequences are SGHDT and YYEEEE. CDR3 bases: TGTGCCAGCAGCGGACTCCAGGGGCAGGTCGGTCCAACTTTCTTT. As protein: CASSGLQGQVGPTFF.

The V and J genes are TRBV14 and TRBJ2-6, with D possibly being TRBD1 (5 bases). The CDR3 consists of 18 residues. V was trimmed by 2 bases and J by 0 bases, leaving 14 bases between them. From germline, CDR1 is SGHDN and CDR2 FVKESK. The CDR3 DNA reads TGTGCCAGCAGCCAACTCCCAGTGGGGCCCTCTGGGGCCAACGTCCTGACTTTC. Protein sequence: CASSQLPVGPSGANVLTF. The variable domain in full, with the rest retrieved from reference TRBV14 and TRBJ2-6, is EAGVTQFPSHSVIEKGQTVTLRCDPISGHDNLYWYRRVMGKEIKFLLHFVKESKQDESGMPNNRFLAERTGGTYSTLKVQPAELEDSGVYFCASSQLPVGPSGANVLTFGAGSRLTVL.

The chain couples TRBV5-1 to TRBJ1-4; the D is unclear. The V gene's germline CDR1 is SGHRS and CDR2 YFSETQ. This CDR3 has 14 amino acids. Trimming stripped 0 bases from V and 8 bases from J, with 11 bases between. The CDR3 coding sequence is TGCGCCAGCAGCTTGGGGTATGCGGGGGAAAAACTGTTTTTT. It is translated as CASSLGYAGEKLFF.

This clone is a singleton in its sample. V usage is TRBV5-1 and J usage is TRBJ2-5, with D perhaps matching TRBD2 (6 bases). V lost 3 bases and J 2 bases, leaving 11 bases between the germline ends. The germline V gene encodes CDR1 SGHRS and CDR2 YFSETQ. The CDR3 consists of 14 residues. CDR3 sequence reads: CASSSGLLQETQYF. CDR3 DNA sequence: TGCGCCAGCAGCTCGGGACTCCTGCAAGAGACCCAGTACTTC.

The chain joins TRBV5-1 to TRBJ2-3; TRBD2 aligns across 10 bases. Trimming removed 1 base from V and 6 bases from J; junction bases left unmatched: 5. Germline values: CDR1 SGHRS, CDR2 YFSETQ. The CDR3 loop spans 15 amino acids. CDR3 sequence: CASSLSTSGSDTQYF. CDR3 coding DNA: TGCGCCAGCAGCTTGTCGACTAGCGGGTCCGATACGCAGTATTTT.

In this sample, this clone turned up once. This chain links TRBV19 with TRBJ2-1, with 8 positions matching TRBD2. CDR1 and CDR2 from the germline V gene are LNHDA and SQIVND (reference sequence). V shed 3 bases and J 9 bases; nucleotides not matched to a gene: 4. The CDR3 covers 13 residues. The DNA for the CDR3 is TGTGCCAGTAGTATGCGGCTAGCGGGTGAGCAGTTCTTC. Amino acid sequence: CASSMRLAGEQFF.

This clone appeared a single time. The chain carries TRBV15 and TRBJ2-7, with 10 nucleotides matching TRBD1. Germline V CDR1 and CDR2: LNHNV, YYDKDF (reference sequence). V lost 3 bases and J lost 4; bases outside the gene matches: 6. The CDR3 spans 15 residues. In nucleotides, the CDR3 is TGTGCCACCAGCAGGGAAAAGGGACAGGGGTACGAGCAGTACTTC. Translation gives CATSREKGQGYEQYF.

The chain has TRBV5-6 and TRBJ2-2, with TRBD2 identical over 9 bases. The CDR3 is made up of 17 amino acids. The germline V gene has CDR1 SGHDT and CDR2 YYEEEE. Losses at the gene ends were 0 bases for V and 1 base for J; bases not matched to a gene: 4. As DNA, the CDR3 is TGTGCCAGCAGCTTGGCCGGACTAGCGAGGAACACCGGGGAGCTGTTTTTT. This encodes CASSLAGLARNTGELFF.

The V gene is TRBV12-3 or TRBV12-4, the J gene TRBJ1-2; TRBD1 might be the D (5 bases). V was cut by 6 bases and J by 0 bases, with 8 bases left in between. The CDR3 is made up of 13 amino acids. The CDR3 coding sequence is TGTGCCAGCAGATCAGGGTCTAACTATGGCTACACCTTC. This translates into CASRSGSNYGYTF.

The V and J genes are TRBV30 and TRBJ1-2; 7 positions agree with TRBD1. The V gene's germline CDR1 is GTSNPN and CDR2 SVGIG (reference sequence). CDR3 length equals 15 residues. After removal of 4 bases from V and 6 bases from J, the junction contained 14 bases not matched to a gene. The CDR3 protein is CAWKSLKGQRDGYTF. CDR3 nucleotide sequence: TGTGCCTGGAAATCACTAAAGGGACAGCGAGATGGCTACACCTTC.

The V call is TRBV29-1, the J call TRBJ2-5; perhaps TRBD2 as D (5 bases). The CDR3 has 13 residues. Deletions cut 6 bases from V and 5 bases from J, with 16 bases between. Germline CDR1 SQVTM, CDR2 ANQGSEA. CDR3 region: CSVTTRSVETQYF. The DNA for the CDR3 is TGCAGCGTAACCACTAGGTCGGTGGAGACCCAGTACTTC.

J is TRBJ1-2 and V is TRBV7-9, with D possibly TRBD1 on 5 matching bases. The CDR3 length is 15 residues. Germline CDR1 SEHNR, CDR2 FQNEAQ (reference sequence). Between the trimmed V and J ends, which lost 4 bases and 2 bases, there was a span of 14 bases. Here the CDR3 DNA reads TGTGCCAGCAGCTCCCCCCAGGGTGCCAACTATGGCTACACCTTC. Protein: CASSSPQGANYGYTF.